This TCR beta chain was profiled in a study of healthy donors' naive CD4 and CD8 T cells. V dropped 4 bases and J dropped 2 bases, with 12 bases sitting between them. CDR1 is LNHDA, CDR2 SQIVND, per germline (reference sequence). The CDR3 is 15 residues long. TCR libraries were built from 500 to 550 ng of total RNA by linear amplification. TCRdb re-called the reads with MiXCR, one entry per CDR3 protein. Counted here are 180,000 or so distinct CDR3 sequences, about 76% occurring once; the ten biggest clones make up roughly 2.3%. The clonotype comes from a pool of human donors in good health; the sample pools cells from several healthy donors. V gene TRBV19 combines with J gene TRBJ1-3, with D possibly being TRBD1 (6 bases). What was sequenced was naive CD4+ and CD8+ T cells sorted from blood, pooled from several donors. CDR3 coding DNA: TGTGCCAGTAGTAACTCAGGGGACCCTGGAAACACCATATATTTT. It specifies CASSNSGDPGNTIYF.